This T cell receptor (beta chain) came from a study of blood T cell repertoires in COVID-19. Study-level information: The United States, Italy and Spain provided the acute and convalescent COVID-19 samples. T cells, B-cell-depleted T cells, or PBMCs provided the cDNA or gDNA that served as material.

Trimming shortened V by 8 bases and J by 4 bases, and 12 bases separated the two germline ends. The CDR3 sequence is 13 residues long. In germline, CDR1 is WNHNN, CDR2 SYGVQD (reference sequence). In the study's own analysis: Reference gene primer amplification in the assay estimated nucleated cell counts. Clones were read by immunoSEQ multiplex PCR, and TCRdb kept only the in-frame ones, dropping some. The V and J calls and clone size were taken over from that table, and D and trimming were inferred from the DNA. The repertoire holds tens of thousands of clones, with about 79% as singletons. This clone was counted a single time.

This clonotype was sampled from a man between 60 and 70 years old with acute or convalescent COVID-19. The J gene is TRBJ1-5, the V gene TRBV10-1; D is perhaps TRBD1 (5 bases). The sample taken for sequencing was peripheral blood. The DNA for the CDR3 is TGCGCCAGCCCTCCAGGGTGGAATCAGCCCCAGCATTTT. Encoded protein: CASPPGWNQPQHF.